This T cell receptor (beta chain) was sequenced for a study of cytomegalovirus exposure and HLA in healthy donors. With regard to this clone: No antigen is known for it.

CDR1 is KGHSH and CDR2 is LQKENI in the germline V gene. The CDR3 contains 15 residues. V shed 3 bases and J 4 bases; nucleotides not matched to a gene: 7. Broader study findings: In an earlier analysis, productive rearrangement rates for most beta V segments clustered near 87% or 30%.

Primers included in the PCR were 60 Vbeta and 13 Jbeta primers. TCRdb's copy holds only in-frame clones and misses some; the assay was immunoSEQ multiplex PCR. The sample carries about 200,000 clones, around 87% recorded once. The chain couples TRBV18 to TRBJ2-7, with 9 bases matching TRBD1. The sequencing sample was made of PBMCs. The receptor's source is a woman younger than 35 in good health and CMV-seronegative. As DNA, the CDR3 is TGTGCCAGCTCACCGACCGGGACAGGGCTATACGAGCAGTACTTC. Protein: CASSPTGTGLYEQYF.